These 14 T cell receptor beta chains originate from one sample sequenced in a study of T cells in Graves' hyperthyroidism and ophthalmopathy. RNA transcripts were the template for amplifying TCR beta CDR3 regions. The TCR CDR3 first-round RT-PCR relied on the HTBI primer set. TCRdb re-called the multiplex PCR reads through MiXCR, storing one row per CDR3 protein. Among over 200,000 distinct CDR3 sequences listed, approximately 20% were seen once. Sample: blood. Receptors originate from a man aged 35-49 years with Graves' hyperthyroidism.

For the CDR3, the DNA is TGTGCCAGCAGTCCGAGTAACACCGGGGAGCTGTTTTTT. Protein: CASSPSNTGELFF. V and J are TRBV6-4 and TRBJ2-2, with no clear D. Trimming pared 5 bases from V and 2 bases from J, leaving 6 bases between. Per the germline V gene, CDR1 is MRHNA and CDR2 is SNTAGT. The CDR3 length is 13 residues.

This clonotype was counted at least ten times. V usage is TRBV9 and J usage is TRBJ2-1, with 13 positions matching TRBD2. The CDR3 length is 20 residues. CDR1 and CDR2 from the germline V gene are SGDLS and YYNGEE. After removal of 4 bases from V and 7 bases from J, the junction contained 20 bases not matched to a gene. In nucleotides, the CDR3 is TGTGCCAGCAGCACCCTGGGTACTAGCGGGGGGGCCTTGTTTTATAATGAGCAGTTCTTC. Protein: CASSTLGTSGGALFYNEQFF.

Many counts were recorded for this clonotype. The chain is built from TRBV28 and TRBJ2-1; the D gene is possibly TRBD1 (7 bases). Germline V gene lookup returns CDR1 MDHEN and CDR2 SYDVKM. The CDR3 spans 14 residues. Trimming removed 3 bases from V and 6 bases from J, with 12 bases in between. In DNA, the CDR3 is TGTGCCAGCAGTTTTTTTCAGGGGGGCAATGAGCAGTTCTTC. Protein: CASSFFQGGNEQFF.

This clonotype has at least ten counts. CDR3 amino acids: CASSFLDRVRDQPQHF. DNA of the CDR3: TGTGCCAGCAGTTTTCTCGACAGGGTGAGGGATCAGCCCCAGCATTTT. The chain couples TRBV7-3 to TRBJ1-5; 7 bases fit TRBD1. The CDR3 totals 16 residues. Germline V gene data show CDR1 as SGHTA and CDR2 as FQGTGA. The V and J ends lost 6 bases and 5 bases, in that order; junction bases with no gene match: 13.

This clonotype was detected many times. CDR3: CASGEDSDTQYF. CDR3 bases: TGCGCCAGCGGGGAGGATTCAGATACGCAGTATTTT. The genes are TRBV5-1 and TRBJ2-3; a weak D match, TRBD2 (6 bases). V shed 7 bases and J shed 4 bases, with 10 bases lying between them. The CDR3 has 12 residues. Germline CDR1 reads SGHRS; CDR2 reads YFSETQ.

This clonotype has at least ten counts. This chain connects TRBV29-1 to TRBJ2-3, with 8 bases that match TRBD2. Unmatched junction bases numbered 0, after V lost 6 bases and J lost 4 bases. CDR1 and CDR2 (germline): SQVTM, ANQGSEA. The CDR3 is 11 residues long. CDR3 residues: CSVAGADTQYF. For the CDR3, the DNA is TGCAGCGTAGCGGGGGCAGATACGCAGTATTTT.

This clonotype was picked up many times. J is TRBJ1-1 and V is TRBV4-2, with a tentative D call TRBD1 (5 bases). The CDR3 has 14 amino acids. V was clipped by 2 bases and J by 4 bases, with 11 bases between them. Looked up from germline, CDR1 is LGHNA and CDR2 is YNFKEQ. As DNA, the CDR3 is TGTGCCAGCAGCCAAATAGCCAGGGCCACTGAAGCTTTCTTT. This codes for CASSQIARATEAFF.

The chain couples TRBV7-2 to TRBJ1-2; the match to TRBD1 covers 10 bases. CDR3 length: 16 residues. J gave up 3 bases and V 7 bases, and 11 bases lay outside the gene matches. CDR1 and CDR2 from the germline V gene are SGHTA and FQGNSA. CDR3 protein: CASNRGTGEIDYGYTF. The CDR3 DNA follows: TGTGCCAGCAACCGGGGGACAGGGGAGATTGACTATGGCTACACCTTC.

This clonotype came up many times. The gene calls are TRBV2 and TRBJ1-4, with a possible D match to TRBD1 (6 bases). There are 13 residues in the CDR3. The V and J ends lost 6 bases and 3 bases respectively, with 8 bases between them. Germline values: CDR1 SNHLY, CDR2 FYNNEI. The CDR3 sequence: CASSGQPNEKLFF. CDR3 nucleotides: TGTGCCAGCAGCGGACAGCCTAATGAAAAACTGTTTTTT.

The CDR3 protein is CASSLAGLAGGQDTQYF. Here the CDR3 DNA reads TGTGCCAGCAGCTTAGCGGGACTAGCGGGGGGGCAAGATACGCAGTATTTT. V is TRBV7-8 and J is TRBJ2-3; 16 bases agree with TRBD2. Germline V lookup: CDR1 SGHVS, CDR2 FQNEAQ. The junction had 2 bases not matched to a gene; V was cut back by 0 bases and J by 5 bases. The CDR3 sequence is 17 residues long.

V usage is TRBV20-1 and J usage is TRBJ1-1; perhaps TRBD1 as D (6 bases). The CDR3 extends over 14 amino acids. CDR1 is DFQATT and CDR2 is SNEGSKA in the germline V gene (reference sequence). Between the trimmed V and J ends, which lost 5 bases and 1 base, there was a span of 14 bases. The CDR3 reads CSAVQTGANTEAFF. DNA for the CDR3: TGCAGTGCTGTTCAGACAGGAGCGAACACTGAAGCTTTCTTT.

This clonotype has at least ten counts. This sequence joins TRBV27 and TRBJ1-4, with TRBD1 identical over 7 bases. The CDR3 contains 15 residues. V lost 6 bases and J lost 8; bases outside the gene matches: 12. Germline V gene sequence: CDR1 MNHEY, CDR2 SMNVEV (reference sequence). CDR3 sequence: CASSKPAGGSEKLFF. As DNA, the CDR3 is TGTGCCAGCAGCAAACCGGCAGGGGGTTCGGAAAAACTGTTTTTT.

This clonotype was seen repeatedly, ten times or more. The chain uses TRBV28 and TRBJ1-2, with TRBD1 matching over 9 bases. Trimming cost V 8 bases and J 7 bases; bases outside gene matches: 11. Germline V gene sequence: CDR1 MDHEN, CDR2 SYDVKM. This CDR3 comprises 14 residues. The CDR3 protein is CASHSGTGQGGYTF. CDR3 DNA sequence: TGTGCCAGCCACTCCGGGACAGGGCAGGGTGGCTACACCTTC.

The CDR3 region is CASSIGQTNQPQHF. The DNA of the CDR3 is TGTGCCAGCAGCATAGGACAGACAAATCAGCCCCAGCATTTT. The rearrangement joins TRBV7-9 to TRBJ1-5; D is perhaps TRBD1 (6 bases). Germline V gene lookup returns CDR1 SEHNR and CDR2 FQNEAQ (reference sequence). This CDR3 comprises 14 residues. V was trimmed by 5 bases and J by 4 bases, leaving 12 bases between them.